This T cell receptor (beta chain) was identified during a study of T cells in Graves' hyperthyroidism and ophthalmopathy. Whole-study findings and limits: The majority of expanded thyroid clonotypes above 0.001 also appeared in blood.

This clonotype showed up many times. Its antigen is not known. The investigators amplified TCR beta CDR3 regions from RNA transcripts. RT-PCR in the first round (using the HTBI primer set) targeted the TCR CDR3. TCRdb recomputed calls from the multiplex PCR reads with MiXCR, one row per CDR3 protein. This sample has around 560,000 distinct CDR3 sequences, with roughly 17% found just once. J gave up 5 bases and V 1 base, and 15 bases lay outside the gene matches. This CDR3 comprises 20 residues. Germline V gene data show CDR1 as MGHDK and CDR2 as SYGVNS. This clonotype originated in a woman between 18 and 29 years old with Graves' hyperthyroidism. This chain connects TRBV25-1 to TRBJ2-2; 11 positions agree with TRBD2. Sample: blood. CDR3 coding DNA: TGTGCCAGCAGTGAATCCCCCGACTTTACTAGCGGGAGATTAACCGGGGAGCTGTTTTTT. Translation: CASSESPDFTSGRLTGELFF.